This is a list of T cell receptor beta chains from one sample in a study of technical replicates of blood from a few donors. Sequencing was performed with immunoSEQ multiplex PCR; in TCRdb, only in-frame clones are kept and a portion is missing. The table records 70,000 to 80,000 clones, 90% to 95% of them present only once. The material sequenced was T cells isolated from PBMCs. These TCRs come from a human donor in good health. Some clones in this sample may be carry-over from other donors' samples. Both conserved end residues are part of each CDR3. Fields, in order: V gene, J gene, clone size, D gene, CDR3 protein, CDR3 DNA. A D gene is named only where the DNA matches it firmly. The size field is filled for only some rows; it gives once, few, many or a size class.

>TRBV10-3|TRBJ2-7|NA|NA
CAISESPNYEQYF
TGTGCCATCAGTGAGTCTCCAAATTACGAGCAGTACTTC
>TRBV5-1|TRBJ1-1|once|NA
CASSLFAGEFSTEAFF
TGCGCCAGCAGCTTGTTCGCCGGGGAGTTCAGCACTGAAGCTTTCTTT
>TRBV28|TRBJ2-5|NA|TRBD2
CASSQPGLAVLTPLQETQYF
TGTGCCAGCAGCCAACCGGGACTAGCAGTTCTCACACCCCTCCAAGAGACCCAGTACTTC
>TRBV6-6|TRBJ1-5|NA|TRBD1
CASSTGTGRAQPQHF
TGTGCCAGCAGTACCGGGACAGGGAGGGCACAGCCCCAGCATTTT
>TRBV5-1|TRBJ2-2|NA|TRBD2
CASSSDLQGRALTGELFF
TGCGCCAGCAGCTCGGACCTCCAAGGGAGGGCCTTGACCGGGGAGCTGTTTTTT
>TRBV7-2|TRBJ1-3|NA|TRBD1
CASSLTRDRESGNTIYF
TGTGCCAGCAGCTTAACTAGGGACAGGGAGTCTGGAAACACCATATATTTT
>TRBV6-5|TRBJ2-7|NA|NA
CASRRAGDEQYF
TGTGCCAGCAGGAGGGCAGGGGACGAGCAGTACTTC
>TRBV27|TRBJ1-5|NA|NA
CASSLEGQFKGQPQHF
TGTGCCAGCAGTTTAGAGGGTCAGTTCAAGGGTCAGCCCCAGCATTTT
>TRBV11-2|TRBJ2-3|NA|NA
CASSRAETDTQYF
TGTGCCAGCAGCCGAGCGGAGACAGATACGCAGTATTTT
>TRBV30|TRBJ1-4|NA|TRBD1
CAWSVRGLSEKLFF
TGTGCCTGGAGTGTGAGGGGGCTTAGTGAAAAACTGTTTTTT
>TRBV5-1|TRBJ1-1|NA|TRBD1
CASGDSINTEAFF
TGCGCCAGCGGGGACAGTATTAACACTGAAGCTTTCTTT
>TRBV6-1|TRBJ1-5|NA|NA
CASSEDGSGPNQPQHF
TGTGCCAGCAGTGAAGATGGTTCAGGGCCTAATCAGCCCCAGCATTTT
>TRBV6-1|TRBJ1-3|NA|NA
CASSERGNSGNTIYF
TGTGCCAGCAGTGAACGAGGGAACTCTGGAAACACCATATATTTT
>TRBV19|TRBJ1-2|NA|NA
CASSAYKADYGYTF
TGTGCCAGTAGTGCCTACAAGGCGGACTATGGCTACACCTTC
>TRBV7-6|TRBJ1-2|NA|TRBD1
CASSPAGTESYTF
TGTGCCAGCAGTCCTGCCGGGACAGAGAGCTACACCTTC
>TRBV11-3|TRBJ1-2|NA|NA
CASSWTDYGYTF
TGTGCCAGCAGCTGGACAGACTATGGCTACACCTTC
>TRBV20-1|TRBJ2-7|NA|NA
CSARVDYEQYF
TGCAGTGCTAGAGTAGACTACGAGCAGTACTTC
>TRBV4-2|TRBJ2-1|NA|NA
CASSQVPLAGGEQFF
TGTGCCAGCAGCCAAGTCCCCCTAGCCGGGGGTGAGCAGTTCTTC
>TRBV6-1|TRBJ2-7|NA|NA
CASKSGTSFFEQYF
TGTGCCAGCAAGAGCGGGACAAGTTTTTTCGAGCAGTACTTC
>TRBV5-1|TRBJ2-1|NA|TRBD2
CASSLGLAGINEQFF
TGCGCCAGCAGCTTGGGACTAGCGGGAATCAATGAGCAGTTCTTC